This T cell receptor beta chain was observed in a study of cytomegalovirus exposure and HLA in healthy donors. General study points: Overall, under 200 TCR beta chains were annotated as cytomegalovirus-associated.

Researchers ran the PCR with 60 Vbeta and 13 Jbeta primers. Sequencing was performed with immunoSEQ multiplex PCR; in TCRdb, only in-frame clones are kept and a portion is missing. This sample has fewer than 150,000 clones, with approximately 77% found just once. A few counts support this clone. The antigen remains undetermined. The receptor was derived from a woman aged 50 to 60 in good health and CMV-seronegative. The sequenced sample consisted of PBMCs.

DNA for the CDR3: TGTGCCTGGAGTGTAATTAGCGGGGGGGCTGGCGGGGAGCTGTTTTTT. Translating it yields CAWSVISGGAGGELFF. The chain combines TRBV30 with TRBJ2-2; TRBD2 matches 11 bases. V lost 0 bases to trimming and J lost 7 bases; unmatched junction nucleotides: 7. Germline CDR1 is GTSNPN and CDR2 is SVGIG (reference sequence). The CDR3 consists of 16 residues.